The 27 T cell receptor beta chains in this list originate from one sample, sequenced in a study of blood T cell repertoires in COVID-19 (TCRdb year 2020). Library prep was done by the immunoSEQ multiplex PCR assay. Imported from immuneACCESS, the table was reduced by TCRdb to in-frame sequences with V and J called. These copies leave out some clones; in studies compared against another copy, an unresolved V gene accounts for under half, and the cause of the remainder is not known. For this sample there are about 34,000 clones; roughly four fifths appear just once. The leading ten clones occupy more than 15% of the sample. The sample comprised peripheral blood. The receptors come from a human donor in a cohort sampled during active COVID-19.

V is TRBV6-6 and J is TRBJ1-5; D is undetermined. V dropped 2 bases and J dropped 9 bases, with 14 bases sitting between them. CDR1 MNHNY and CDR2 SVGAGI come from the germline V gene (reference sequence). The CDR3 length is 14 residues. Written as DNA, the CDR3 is TGTGCCAGCAGTTACACCCAAGTAGCCTCGCCCCAGCATTTT. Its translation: CASSYTQVASPQHF.

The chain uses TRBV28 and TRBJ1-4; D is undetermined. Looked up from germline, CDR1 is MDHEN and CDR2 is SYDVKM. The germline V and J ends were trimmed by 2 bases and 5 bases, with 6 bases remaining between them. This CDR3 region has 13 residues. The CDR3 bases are TGTGCCAGCAGTTTAGGAGGGAATGAAAAACTGTTTTTT. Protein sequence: CASSLGGNEKLFF.

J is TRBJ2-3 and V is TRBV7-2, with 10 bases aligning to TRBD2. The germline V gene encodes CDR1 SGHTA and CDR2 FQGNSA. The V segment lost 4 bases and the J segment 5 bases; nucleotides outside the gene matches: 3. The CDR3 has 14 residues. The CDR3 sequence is CASSSSSGRDTQYF. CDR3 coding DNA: TGTGCCAGCAGCTCTTCTAGCGGGAGAGATACGCAGTATTTT.

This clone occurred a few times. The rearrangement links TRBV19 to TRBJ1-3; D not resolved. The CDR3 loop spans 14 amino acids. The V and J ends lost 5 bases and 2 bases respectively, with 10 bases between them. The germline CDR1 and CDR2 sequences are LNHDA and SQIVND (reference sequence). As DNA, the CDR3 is TGTGCCAGTAGTCAGGCACAGCCTGGAAACACCATATATTTT. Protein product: CASSQAQPGNTIYF.

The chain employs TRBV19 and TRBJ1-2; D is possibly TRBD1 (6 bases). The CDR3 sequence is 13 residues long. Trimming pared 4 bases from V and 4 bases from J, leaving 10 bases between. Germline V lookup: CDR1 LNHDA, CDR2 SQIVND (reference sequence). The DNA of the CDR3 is TGTGCCAGTAGTAAAAGGGGGATCTATGGCTACACCTTC. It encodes CASSKRGIYGYTF.

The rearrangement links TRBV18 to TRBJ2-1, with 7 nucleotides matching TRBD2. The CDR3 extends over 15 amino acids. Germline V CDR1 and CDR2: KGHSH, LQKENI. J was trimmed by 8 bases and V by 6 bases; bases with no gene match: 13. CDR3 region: CASSRTSGSFDEQFF. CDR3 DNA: TGTGCCAGCTCTAGGACTAGTGGTTCATTCGATGAGCAGTTCTTC.

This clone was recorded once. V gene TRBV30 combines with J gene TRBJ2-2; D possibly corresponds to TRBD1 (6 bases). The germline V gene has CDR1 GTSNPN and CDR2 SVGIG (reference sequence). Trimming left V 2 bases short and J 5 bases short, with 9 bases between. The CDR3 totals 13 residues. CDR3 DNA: TGTGCCTGGAGTCAGAGGGGGACCGGGGAGCTGTTTTTT. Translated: CAWSQRGTGELFF.

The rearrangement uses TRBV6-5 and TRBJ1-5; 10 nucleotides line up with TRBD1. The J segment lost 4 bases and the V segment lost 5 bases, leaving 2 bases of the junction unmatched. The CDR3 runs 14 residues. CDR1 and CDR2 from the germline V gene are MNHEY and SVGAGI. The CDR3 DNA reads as TGTGCCAGCAGTCCGGGACAGGGGAATCAGCCCCAGCATTTT. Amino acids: CASSPGQGNQPQHF.

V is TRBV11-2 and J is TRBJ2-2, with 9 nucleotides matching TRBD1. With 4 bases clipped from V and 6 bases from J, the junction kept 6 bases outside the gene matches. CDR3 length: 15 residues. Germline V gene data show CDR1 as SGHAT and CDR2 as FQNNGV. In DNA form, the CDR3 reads TGTGCCAGCAGCTGGGACAGGGTTTCAGCCGGGGAGCTGTTTTTT. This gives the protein CASSWDRVSAGELFF.

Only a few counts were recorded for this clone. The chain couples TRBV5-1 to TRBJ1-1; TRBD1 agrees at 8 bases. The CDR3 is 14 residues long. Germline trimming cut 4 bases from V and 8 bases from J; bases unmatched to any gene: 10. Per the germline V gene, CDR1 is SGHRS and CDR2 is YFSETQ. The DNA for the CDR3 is TGCGCCAGCAGCAAGGACGGGACAGGTTACGAAGCTTTCTTT. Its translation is CASSKDGTGYEAFF.

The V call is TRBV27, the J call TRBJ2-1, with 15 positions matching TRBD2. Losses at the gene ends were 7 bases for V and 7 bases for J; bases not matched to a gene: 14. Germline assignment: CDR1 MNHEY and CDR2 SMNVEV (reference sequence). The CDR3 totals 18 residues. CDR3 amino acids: CASTHRPGLAGGGNEQFF. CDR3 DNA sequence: TGTGCCAGCACCCACCGCCCGGGACTAGCGGGGGGAGGAAATGAGCAGTTCTTC.

CDR3 bases: TGTGCCAGCAGGGGGGGTGAGACCCAGTACTTC. Translated: CASRGGETQYF. The chain couples TRBV28 to TRBJ2-5, with D possibly matching TRBD2 (6 bases). The V gene lost 6 bases and the J gene lost 5 bases, with 7 bases spanning the gap. CDR1 MDHEN and CDR2 SYDVKM come from the germline V gene. This CDR3 region has 11 residues.

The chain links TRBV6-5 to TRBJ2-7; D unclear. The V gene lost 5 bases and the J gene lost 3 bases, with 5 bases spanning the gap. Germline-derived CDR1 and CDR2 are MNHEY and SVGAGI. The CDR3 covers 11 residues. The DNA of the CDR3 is TGTGCCAGCAGTCCGAGCTACGAGCAGTACTTC. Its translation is CASSPSYEQYF.

DNA of the CDR3: TGTGCCAGCAAGAAGATCGTCGGGGGGAGAAATGAGCAGTTCTTC. Translation: CASKKIVGGRNEQFF. The V gene is TRBV27, the J gene TRBJ2-1, with 7 bases aligning to TRBD2. The CDR3 loop spans 15 amino acids. Per germline, CDR1 MNHEY and CDR2 SMNVEV (reference sequence). V was pared by 7 bases and J by 7 bases, with 13 bases of the junction left unmatched.

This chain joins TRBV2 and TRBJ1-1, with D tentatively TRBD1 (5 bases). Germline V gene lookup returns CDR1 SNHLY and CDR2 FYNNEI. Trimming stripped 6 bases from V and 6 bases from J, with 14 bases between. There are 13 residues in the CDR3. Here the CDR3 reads CASRGEGGAEAFF. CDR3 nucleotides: TGTGCCAGCAGGGGGGAGGGCGGGGCTGAAGCTTTCTTT.

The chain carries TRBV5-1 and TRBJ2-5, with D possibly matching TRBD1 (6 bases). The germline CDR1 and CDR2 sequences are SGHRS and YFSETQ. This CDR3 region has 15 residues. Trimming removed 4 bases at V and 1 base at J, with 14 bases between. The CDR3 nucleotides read TGCGCCAGCAGCGGCAACAGGGAGCCCCAAGAGACCCAGTACTTC. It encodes CASSGNREPQETQYF.

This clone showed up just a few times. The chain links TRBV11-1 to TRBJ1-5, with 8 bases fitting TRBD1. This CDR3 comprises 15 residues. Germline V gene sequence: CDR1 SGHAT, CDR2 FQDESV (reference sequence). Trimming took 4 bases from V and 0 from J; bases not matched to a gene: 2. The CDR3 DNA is TGTGCCAGCAGCTCGACAGGGGATAGCAATCAGCCCCAGCATTTT. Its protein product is CASSSTGDSNQPQHF.

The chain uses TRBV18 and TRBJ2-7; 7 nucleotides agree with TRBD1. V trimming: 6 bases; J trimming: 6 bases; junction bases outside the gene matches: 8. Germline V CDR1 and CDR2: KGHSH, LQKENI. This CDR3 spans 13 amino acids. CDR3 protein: CASSRDSSSEQYF. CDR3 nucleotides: TGTGCCAGCTCCCGGGACAGTTCCAGCGAGCAGTACTTC.

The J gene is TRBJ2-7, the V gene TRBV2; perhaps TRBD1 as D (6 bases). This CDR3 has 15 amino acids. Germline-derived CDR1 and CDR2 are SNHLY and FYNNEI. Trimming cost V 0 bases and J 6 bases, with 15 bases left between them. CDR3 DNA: TGTGCCAGCAGTGAAGCCAGAGGCAGGGGATTCGAGCAGTACTTC. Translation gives CASSEARGRGFEQYF.

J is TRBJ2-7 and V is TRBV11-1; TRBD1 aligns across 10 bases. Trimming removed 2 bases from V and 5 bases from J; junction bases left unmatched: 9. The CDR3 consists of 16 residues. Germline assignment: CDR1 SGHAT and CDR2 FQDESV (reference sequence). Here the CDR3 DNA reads TGTGCCAGCAGCTTAACAGGGACAGGGGTCGTCCACGAGCAGTACTTC. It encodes CASSLTGTGVVHEQYF. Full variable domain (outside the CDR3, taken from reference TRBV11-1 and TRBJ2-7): EAEVAQSPRYKITEKSQAVAFWCDPISGHATLYWYRQILGQGPELLVQFQDESVVDDSQLPKDRFSAERLKGVDSTLKIQPAELGDSAMYLCASSLTGTGVVHEQYFGPGTRLTVT.

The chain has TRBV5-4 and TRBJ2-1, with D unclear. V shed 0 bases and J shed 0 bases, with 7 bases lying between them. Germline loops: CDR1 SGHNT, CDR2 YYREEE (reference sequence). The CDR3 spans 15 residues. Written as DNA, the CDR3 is TGTGCCAGCAGCTTGGATAAGAGCTCCTACAATGAGCAGTTCTTC. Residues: CASSLDKSSYNEQFF.

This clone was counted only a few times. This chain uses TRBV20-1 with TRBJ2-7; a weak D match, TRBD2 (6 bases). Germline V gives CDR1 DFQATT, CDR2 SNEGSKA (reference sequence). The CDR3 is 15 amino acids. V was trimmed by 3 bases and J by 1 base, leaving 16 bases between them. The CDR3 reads CSASAMAGISYEQYF. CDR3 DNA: TGCAGTGCTAGTGCAATGGCGGGGATATCCTACGAGCAGTACTTC.

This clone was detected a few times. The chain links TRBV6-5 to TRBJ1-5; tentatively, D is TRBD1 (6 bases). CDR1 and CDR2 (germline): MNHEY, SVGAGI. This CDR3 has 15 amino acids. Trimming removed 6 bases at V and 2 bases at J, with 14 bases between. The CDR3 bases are TGTGCCAGCAGCCCCAGGTCAGGGGGCAATCAGCCCCAGCATTTT. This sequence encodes CASSPRSGGNQPQHF.

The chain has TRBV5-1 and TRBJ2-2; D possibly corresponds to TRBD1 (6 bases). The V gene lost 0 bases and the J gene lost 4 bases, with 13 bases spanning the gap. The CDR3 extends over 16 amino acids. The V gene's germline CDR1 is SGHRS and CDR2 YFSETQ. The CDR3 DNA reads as TGCGCCAGCAGCTTGGCGACAGGCGACACCACCGGGGAGCTGTTTTTT. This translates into CASSLATGDTTGELFF.

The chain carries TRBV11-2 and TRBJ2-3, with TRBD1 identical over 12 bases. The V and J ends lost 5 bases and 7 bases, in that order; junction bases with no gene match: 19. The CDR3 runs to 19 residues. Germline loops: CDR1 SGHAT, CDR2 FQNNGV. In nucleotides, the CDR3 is TGTGCCAGCAGCCCGGGGACAGGGGGCTACGAGTCCCTTTCGTATACGCAGTATTTT. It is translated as CASSPGTGGYESLSYTQYF.

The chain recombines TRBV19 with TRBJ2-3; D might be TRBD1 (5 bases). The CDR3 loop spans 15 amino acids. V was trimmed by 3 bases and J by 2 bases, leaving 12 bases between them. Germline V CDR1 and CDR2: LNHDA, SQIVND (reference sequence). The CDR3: CASSIWGRDTDTQYF. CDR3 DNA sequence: TGTGCCAGTAGTATTTGGGGCAGGGACACAGATACGCAGTATTTT.

In DNA, the CDR3 is TGCGCCAGCAGCCAGATAGCGGGAGGGAAAGGCAATGAGCAGTTCTTC. This sequence encodes CASSQIAGGKGNEQFF. This rearrangement joins TRBV4-3 to TRBJ2-1; 11 bases are a match to TRBD2. The ends lost 3 bases at V and 6 bases at J; junction bases unmatched: 7. This CDR3 region has 16 residues. Germline V gene data show CDR1 as LGHNA and CDR2 as YSLEER.